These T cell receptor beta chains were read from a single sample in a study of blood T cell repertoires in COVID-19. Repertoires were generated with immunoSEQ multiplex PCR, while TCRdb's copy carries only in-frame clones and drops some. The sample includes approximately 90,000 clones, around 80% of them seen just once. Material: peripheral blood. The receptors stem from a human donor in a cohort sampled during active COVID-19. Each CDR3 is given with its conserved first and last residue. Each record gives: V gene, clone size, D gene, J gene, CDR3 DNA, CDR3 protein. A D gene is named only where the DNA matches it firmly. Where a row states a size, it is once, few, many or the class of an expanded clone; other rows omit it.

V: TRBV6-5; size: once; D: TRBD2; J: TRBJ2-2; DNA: TGTGCCAGCAGCCATGGACTAGCAAACACCGGGGAGCTGTTTTTT; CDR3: CASSHGLANTGELFF
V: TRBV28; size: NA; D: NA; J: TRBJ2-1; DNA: TGTGCCAGTTCAGTCCCAGTTTACAATGAGCAGTTCTTC; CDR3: CASSVPVYNEQFF
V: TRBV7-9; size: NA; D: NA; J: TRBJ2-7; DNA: TGTGCCAGCAGCTTATATCGAGGAGGTGAGATTCCCTACGAGCAGTACTTC; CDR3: CASSLYRGGEIPYEQYF
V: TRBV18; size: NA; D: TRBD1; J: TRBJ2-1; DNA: TGTGCCAGCTCACCCAGAAAACGGGGACAGGGGAGCAATGAGCAGTTCTTC; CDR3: CASSPRKRGQGSNEQFF
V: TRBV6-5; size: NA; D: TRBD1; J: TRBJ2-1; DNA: TGTGCCAGCAGTACCGACAGGGGAGGCTACAATGAGCAGTTCTTC; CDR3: CASSTDRGGYNEQFF
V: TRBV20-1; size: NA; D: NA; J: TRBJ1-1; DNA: TGCAGCTACTATTCGAACACTGAAGCTTTCTTT; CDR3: CSYYSNTEAFF
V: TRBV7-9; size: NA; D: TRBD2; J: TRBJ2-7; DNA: TGTGCCAGCAGCTTCGCGGGAGGGGGTTACGAGCAGTACTTC; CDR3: CASSFAGGGYEQYF
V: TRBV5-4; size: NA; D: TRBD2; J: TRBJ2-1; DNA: TGTGCCAGCAGCAAGGGACTAGCGGAGACCTACAATGAGCAGTTCTTC; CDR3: CASSKGLAETYNEQFF
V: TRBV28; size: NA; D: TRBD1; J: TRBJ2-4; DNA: TGTGCCAGCAGTCCGACCGGGACAGGGAGGAAGGACTTC; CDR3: CASSPTGTGRKDF
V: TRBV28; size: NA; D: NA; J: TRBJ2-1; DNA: TGTGCCAGCAGTTTAGCGGGTGCCGGTCGGGATGAGCAGTTCTTC; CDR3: CASSLAGAGRDEQFF
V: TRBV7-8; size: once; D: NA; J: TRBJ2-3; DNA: TGTGCCAGCAGCCAATGGGAGGATACGCAGTATTTT; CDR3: CASSQWEDTQYF
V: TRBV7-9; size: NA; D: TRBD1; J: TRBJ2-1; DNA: TGTGCCAGCACCCAGGAGGGGACAGGGATGGGTGAGCAGTTCTTC; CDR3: CASTQEGTGMGEQFF
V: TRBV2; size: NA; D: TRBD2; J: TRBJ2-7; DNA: TGTGCCAGCAGTGGTCTAGCGGGAGTGAACGAGCAGTACTTC; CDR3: CASSGLAGVNEQYF
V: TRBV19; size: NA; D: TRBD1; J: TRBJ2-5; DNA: TGTGCCAGTAGTATGGGGACAGTGGAGACCCAGTACTTC; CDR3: CASSMGTVETQYF
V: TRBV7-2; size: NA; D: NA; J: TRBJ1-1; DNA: TGTGCCAGCAGCTTAGGGCCCGGGGGGTTGGACACTGAAGCTTTCTTT; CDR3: CASSLGPGGLDTEAFF
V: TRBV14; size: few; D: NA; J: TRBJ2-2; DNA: TGTGCCAGCAGCCAAGATTACCGGGGGACCGGGGAGCTGTTTTTT; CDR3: CASSQDYRGTGELFF
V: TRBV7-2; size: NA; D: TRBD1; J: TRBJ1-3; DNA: TGTGCCAGCAGCTTAAAGGACAGGAAAAACACCATATATTTT; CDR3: CASSLKDRKNTIYF
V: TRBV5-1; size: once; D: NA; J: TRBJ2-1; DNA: TGCGCCAGCAGCCCGATACTCGGAGATGAGCAGTTCTTC; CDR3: CASSPILGDEQFF
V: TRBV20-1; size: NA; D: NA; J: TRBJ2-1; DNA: TGCAGTGCTAGACGTTACAATGAGCAGTTCTTC; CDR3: CSARRYNEQFF
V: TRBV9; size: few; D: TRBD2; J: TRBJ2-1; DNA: TGTGCCAGCAGCGTCGTCAGCGGGAGCTCCTACAATGAGCAGTTCTTC; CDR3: CASSVVSGSSYNEQFF
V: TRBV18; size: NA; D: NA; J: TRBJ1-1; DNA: TGTGCCAGCTCTCAGGGTGGAACTGAAGCTTTCTTT; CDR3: CASSQGGTEAFF
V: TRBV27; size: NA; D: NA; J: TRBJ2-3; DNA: TGTGCCAGCAGGTGGCGGGCACCCACAGATACGCAGTATTTT; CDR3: CASRWRAPTDTQYF
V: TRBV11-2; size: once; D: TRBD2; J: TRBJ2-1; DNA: TGTGCCAGCAGCTTATACTTCCGGGAGGGCCGCTCTGAGCAGTTCTTC; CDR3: CASSLYFREGRSEQFF
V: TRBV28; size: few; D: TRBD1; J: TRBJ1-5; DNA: TGTGCCAGCAGTCCCCCGGGACAGGGGACTCAGCCCCAGCATTTT; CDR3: CASSPPGQGTQPQHF
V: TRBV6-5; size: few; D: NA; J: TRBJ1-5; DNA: TGTGCCAGCAGAACCGACAGCTCTCAGGGGCCCCAGCATTTT; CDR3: CASRTDSSQGPQHF
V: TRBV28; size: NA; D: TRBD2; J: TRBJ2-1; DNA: TGTGCCAGCGGCTTAGCGGGAGGACTAACCAAGGCTGAGCAGTTCTTC; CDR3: CASGLAGGLTKAEQFF
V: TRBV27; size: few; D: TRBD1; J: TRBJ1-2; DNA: TGTGCCAGCAGTCCTGGGACAGTGGCTGGCTACACCTTC; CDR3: CASSPGTVAGYTF
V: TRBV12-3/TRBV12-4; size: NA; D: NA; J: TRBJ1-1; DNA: TGTGCCAGCAGTTTTGTCGGTGAAGCTTTCTTT; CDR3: CASSFVGEAFF
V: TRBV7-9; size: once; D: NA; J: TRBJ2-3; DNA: TGTGCCAGCAGCTCCCGGGGATTGGCAGATACGCAGTATTTT; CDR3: CASSSRGLADTQYF
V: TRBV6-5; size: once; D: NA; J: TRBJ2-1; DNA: TGTGCCAGCAGACCAGATCCCTCCTACAATGAGCAGTTCTTC; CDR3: CASRPDPSYNEQFF
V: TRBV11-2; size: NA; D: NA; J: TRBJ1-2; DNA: TGTGCCAGCACCTTAGAGTCCGGTAACTATGGCTACACCTTC; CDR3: CASTLESGNYGYTF
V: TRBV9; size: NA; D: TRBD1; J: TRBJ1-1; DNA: TGTGCCAGCAGCCTCCGGGACAGGGGGAACACTGAAGCTTTCTTT; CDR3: CASSLRDRGNTEAFF
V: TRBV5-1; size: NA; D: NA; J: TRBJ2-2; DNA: TGCGCCAGCAGCTTGGGCGACAGTAACACCGGGGAGCTGTTTTTT; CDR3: CASSLGDSNTGELFF
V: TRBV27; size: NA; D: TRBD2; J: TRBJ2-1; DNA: TGTGCCAGCAGTTCAGAGGAGGTCAGATATTTCATATTCTCGCTAGCGGGAGCGGCTCATGAGCAGTTCTTC; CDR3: CASSSEEVRYFIFSLAGAAHEQFF
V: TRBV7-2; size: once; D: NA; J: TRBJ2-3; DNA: TGTGCCAGCAGCTTAGCGGCCGTCCCCACAGATACGCAGTATTTT; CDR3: CASSLAAVPTDTQYF
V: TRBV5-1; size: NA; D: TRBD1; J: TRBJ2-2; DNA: TGCGCCAGCAGCTCGGGGACAGTAGGCGGGGAGCTGTTTTTT; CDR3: CASSSGTVGGELFF